This T cell receptor beta chain originates from a study of blood T cell repertoires in COVID-19. The junction had 10 bases not matched to a gene; V was cut back by 5 bases and J by 3 bases. The CDR3 sequence is 16 residues long. The germline V gene encodes CDR1 SGHTA and CDR2 FQGNSA. Sequenced by immunoSEQ multiplex PCR; TCRdb stores in-frame clones only, minus some. The sample records under 300,000 clones, 85% being singletons. V is TRBV7-2 and J is TRBJ2-3; 8 bases map to TRBD1. The sample was peripheral blood. The origin of this receptor is a human donor in a cohort sampled during active COVID-19. CDR3 amino acids: CASSPNGQGTTDTQYF. CDR3 in DNA: TGTGCCAGCAGCCCGAATGGACAGGGTACAACAGATACGCAGTATTTT.